This T cell receptor beta chain was sequenced for a study of blood T cell repertoires in COVID-19 (dated by TCRdb to 2020 to 2021). The study in broad terms: Collaborator samples came from the United States, Italy and Spain and covered acute and convalescent phases of COVID-19. Nearly every sample came with metadata listing a de-identified subject ID, COVID-19 status, age in years and sex. The samples were drawn from the first 160 participants of the ongoing ImmuneRACE study and from under 1,500 subjects provided by 6 global collaborators. Deeply sampled blood TCRbeta repertoires from subjects exposed to, actively infected with, or recovered from COVID-19 were included in the dataset. The repertoires were made available in a free public database intended to serve as a resource for research on the immune response to SARS-CoV-2. HLA class I and class II types, where available, came from metadata supplied by the sample provider rather than from assay-based typing. The prospective study material was composed of cDNA or gDNA derived from T cells, B-cell-depleted T cells, or PBMCs.

TCRbeta CDR3 regions were amplified from genomic DNA using the immunoSEQ Assay, a bias-controlled multiplex PCR. Per the source publication's procedure: The number of nucleated cells in each sample was estimated from the amplification of reference gene primers within the assay. To quantify the absolute abundance of each unique TCRbeta CDR3 rearrangement, sequence reads were collapsed and filtered. For each sample, productive Simpson clonality was calculated as the square root of Simpson's diversity index across productive rearrangements. TCRdb carries this immuneACCESS record with in-frame sequences only. Its versions omit some clonotypes, under half of them owing to an unresolved V gene in the studies checked, with the rest unexplained. The DNA was the basis for D and trimming; V, J and clone size are from that table. In this sample the table shows some 340,000 clones, more than 75% of which occur a single time. The ten largest clonotypes hold 5.3% of the sample.

The CDR3 goes from the cysteine to the phenylalanine over 15 residues. Solely the CDR3 DNA is kept, with 45 bases framed from the first base. V lost 5 bases and J lost 0 bases; the stretch between them is 14 bases long. The CDR1 and CDR2 encoded by the germline V gene (reference sequence) are GTSNPN and SVGIG. Points on this clone: Its cognate antigen has yet to be identified. No base-level quality is on record; no much larger clone is a single base apart.

In the prospective study, participants were roughly 18 to 95 years old, resided in approximately 22 geographic areas of the United States, and were enrolled through a virtual design. In the prospective study, participants were assigned to cohorts based on the clinical history participants reported in a screening survey and a study questionnaire. Recovered participants in ImmuneRACE Cohort 3 were defined by two consecutive negative NP/OP PCR tests, clearance by a healthcare professional, or resolution of symptoms. In the prospective study, mobile phlebotomists collected whole blood, serum and a nasopharyngeal or oropharyngeal swab from each participant. Over an approximately 2-month period, participants in the prospective study had the option of providing additional blood draws and questionnaires. Before DNA extraction, blood samples from the prospective study were shipped at room temperature or frozen.

The paper's findings and limits, for the study overall: The quantity of clinical and demographic metadata differed by source and by participant and was supplied without curation.

The source is a woman aged 30 to 39 who had recovered from COVID-19. In this chain, TRBV30 is recombined with TRBJ2-1; the D gene is perhaps TRBD2, on 5 matching bases. Source material: PBMCs or T cells enriched from blood (not recorded which). CDR3 protein: CAWDNSAGSYNEQFF. Read as DNA, the sequence is TGTGCCTGGGATAATAGCGCTGGCTCCTACAATGAGCAGTTCTTC. Outside the CDR3, residues come from the reference TRBV30 and TRBJ2-1 proteins, so the full variable domain is: SQTIHQWPATLVQPVGSPLSLECTVEGTSNPNLYWYRQAAGRGLQLLFYSVGIGQISSEVPQNLSASRPQDRQFILSSKKLLLSDSGFYLCAWDNSAGSYNEQFFGPGTRLTVL.